Listed here are 10 T cell receptor beta chains from one sample, sequenced in a study of CD8 T cells in Susac syndrome. An input of about 0.5 to 1 ug of RNA was subjected to reverse transcription using random hexamers. Using its own MiXCR run on the immunoSEQ multiplex PCR reads, TCRdb lists one record per CDR3 protein. The table lists about 180,000 distinct CDR3 sequences, almost 96% of them singletons. The sample was CD4+ T cells from PBMCs. These receptors all come from a human donor with multiple sclerosis.

This rearrangement joins TRBV15 to TRBJ2-7, with 10 bases that match TRBD2. This CDR3 is 15 amino acids long. The V gene's germline CDR1 is LNHNV and CDR2 YYDKDF (reference sequence). J was trimmed by 13 bases and V by 2 bases; bases with no gene match: 14. The CDR3 DNA sequence: TGTGCCACCAGCAGAAGACTAGCGGGTGGGAAAGCAGTATACTTC. Residues: CATSRRLAGGKAVYF.

In this sample, this clonotype turned up once. The chain links TRBV3-1 to TRBJ2-3; D may be TRBD2 (6 bases). Germline CDR1 and CDR2: LGHDT and YNNKEL (reference sequence). This CDR3 comprises 13 residues. V lost 1 base to trimming and J lost 5 bases, with 7 bases between them. Here the CDR3 DNA reads TGTGCCAGCAGCCAAGGAGCGGGAGATACGCAGTATTTT. Protein: CASSQGAGDTQYF.

The chain is built from TRBV5-1 and TRBJ2-3; a weak D match, TRBD1 (6 bases). This CDR3 has 14 amino acids. Germline V gene data show CDR1 as SGHRS and CDR2 as YFSETQ. Trimming cost V 1 base and J 4 bases, with 10 bases left between them. DNA of the CDR3: TGCGCCAGCAGCTTGATGCAGGGGTCAGATACGCAGTATTTT. Translated, it gives CASSLMQGSDTQYF.

The V call is TRBV29-1, the J call TRBJ2-3; D is uncertain. Trimming stripped 3 bases from V and 6 bases from J, with 4 bases between. Germline values: CDR1 SQVTM, CDR2 ANQGSEA. This CDR3 region has 10 residues. The CDR3 DNA reads as TGCAGCGTTGACAGGGATACGCAGTATTTT. Protein product: CSVDRDTQYF.

The J gene is TRBJ1-5, the V gene TRBV29-1; D remains ambiguous. The CDR3 contains 13 residues. Germline V gives CDR1 SQVTM, CDR2 ANQGSEA. V was pared by 4 bases and J by 6 bases, with 13 bases between. CDR3 sequence: CSVGPGSGQPQHF. DNA of the CDR3: TGCAGCGTTGGACCGGGATCAGGTCAGCCCCAGCATTTT.

CDR3 bases: TGTGCCAGCAGCCAAGATCTGACGAACTATGGCTACACCTTC. Amino acid sequence: CASSQDLTNYGYTF. This chain links TRBV14 with TRBJ1-2; D not resolved. Germline V gene lookup returns CDR1 SGHDN and CDR2 FVKESK. CDR3 size: 14 residues. Trimming removed 0 bases at V and 2 bases at J, with 7 bases between.

The genes are TRBV11-3 and TRBJ1-2; D gene ambiguous. CDR1 and CDR2 (germline): SGHNT, YENEEA. The germline V and J ends were trimmed by 5 bases and 7 bases, with 20 bases remaining between them. This CDR3 region has 15 residues. CDR3 loop: CASSLNRSPSAGYTF. CDR3 nucleotides: TGTGCCAGCAGCCTTAACCGGAGCCCCAGTGCTGGCTACACCTTC.

The V and J genes are TRBV29-1 and TRBJ2-3; D may be TRBD1 (7 bases). V lost 0 bases to trimming and J lost 3 bases, with 13 bases between them. The V gene's germline CDR1 is SQVTM and CDR2 ANQGSEA. This CDR3 spans 15 amino acids. CDR3 in amino acids: CSVEDRRGPTDTQYF. CDR3 nucleotide sequence: TGCAGCGTTGAAGATAGGAGGGGGCCAACAGATACGCAGTATTTT.

This rearrangement joins TRBV2 to TRBJ1-2; D is uncertain. Looked up from germline, CDR1 is SNHLY and CDR2 is FYNNEI. The V end lost 8 bases, the J end lost 5 bases, and 21 bases lay between the germline ends. The CDR3 is 15 residues long. The CDR3 sequence is CASARNFGVNYGYTF. The DNA of the CDR3 is TGTGCCAGCGCACGGAACTTCGGGGTAAATTATGGCTACACCTTC.

This sequence joins TRBV19 and TRBJ2-5, with TRBD1 as a possible D gene (5 bases). Germline CDR1 LNHDA, CDR2 SQIVND (reference sequence). This CDR3 is 13 amino acids long. The V end lost 3 bases, the J end lost 3 bases, and 8 bases lay between the germline ends. The chain's CDR3 is CASSMMTEETQYF. The CDR3 bases are TGTGCCAGTAGTATGATGACAGAAGAGACCCAGTACTTC.